This T cell receptor beta chain was recovered during a study of cytomegalovirus exposure and HLA in healthy donors. The PCR used 60 Vbeta and 13 Jbeta primers. Assay: immunoSEQ multiplex PCR; the TCRdb copy retains only in-frame clones and omits some. This table lists about 200,000 clones. Between the trimmed V and J ends, which lost 5 bases and 0 bases, there was a span of 14 bases. The CDR3 has 17 amino acids. Germline V gene lookup returns CDR1 MNHEY and CDR2 SMNVEV (reference sequence). V usage is TRBV27 and J usage is TRBJ2-6, with a weak D call TRBD1 (5 bases). The TCR comes from a man aged 30-40 years in good health and CMV-seronegative. Sequencing was carried out using PBMCs. The chain's CDR3 is CASSRKGLFSGANVLTF. The CDR3 DNA sequence: TGTGCCAGCAGTCGAAAGGGGTTGTTCTCTGGGGCCAACGTCCTGACTTTC.